The 12 T cell receptor beta chains in this list originate from one sample, sequenced in a study of blood T cell repertoires in COVID-19. The data were produced by immunoSEQ multiplex PCR, yet TCRdb's version contains in-frame clones alone and is incomplete. This sample has around 130,000 clones; about 83% occur once, and the top ten carry roughly 9.7%. The sample consisted of peripheral blood. Receptors were obtained from a man between 35 and 55 years old with active or convalescent COVID-19.

The chain is built from TRBV3-1 (or the pseudogene TRBV3-2) and TRBJ2-7; a weak D match, TRBD1 (5 bases). The CDR3 length is 15 residues. Germline CDR1 LGHDT, CDR2 YNNKEL (reference sequence). V was pared by 2 bases and J by 4 bases, with 15 bases between. The CDR3 here is CASSQWVAGFYEQYF. In DNA form, the CDR3 reads TGTGCCAGCAGCCAATGGGTTGCAGGGTTTTACGAGCAGTACTTC.

The J gene is TRBJ2-5, the V gene TRBV10-3; 9 nucleotides line up with TRBD2. The CDR3 has 15 residues. Germline V gene sequence: CDR1 ENHRY, CDR2 SYGVKD. Trimming removed 3 bases from V and 1 base from J; junction bases left unmatched: 3. The CDR3: CAISDSLAGQETQYF. The CDR3 DNA reads TGTGCCATCAGTGATTCACTAGCGGGCCAAGAGACCCAGTACTTC.

This CDR3 is CASSVGQLVSYNEQFF. DNA for the CDR3: TGTGCCAGTAGTGTGGGACAATTAGTCTCCTACAATGAGCAGTTCTTC. V is TRBV19 and J is TRBJ2-1, with a tentative D call TRBD1 (6 bases). Germline values: CDR1 LNHDA, CDR2 SQIVND (reference sequence). V was pared by 5 bases and J by 0 bases, with 14 bases between. The length of the CDR3 is 16 residues.

The gene calls are TRBV14 and TRBJ1-2; TRBD1 aligns across 9 bases. The CDR3 runs to 15 residues. CDR1 is SGHDN, CDR2 FVKESK, per germline. Trimming took 1 base from V and 4 from J; bases not matched to a gene: 4. CDR3 in DNA: TGTGCCAGCAGCCAAGGACAGGGGGGATCCTATGGCTACACCTTC. Protein sequence: CASSQGQGGSYGYTF.

The V call is TRBV27, the J call TRBJ2-2; D is uncertain. The CDR3 length is 14 residues. Germline lookup yields CDR1 MNHEY and CDR2 SMNVEV (reference sequence). V dropped 0 bases and J dropped 3 bases, with 5 bases sitting between them. CDR3 DNA sequence: TGTGCCAGCAGTTTATCCTCTCACACCGGGGAGCTGTTTTTT. Translating it yields CASSLSSHTGELFF.

CDR3 protein: CASSLAPGLAGQETQYF. CDR3 DNA: TGTGCCAGCAGCTTAGCACCGGGACTAGCGGGGCAAGAGACCCAGTACTTC. This rearrangement joins TRBV7-3 to TRBJ2-5; 13 bases map to TRBD2. V trimming: 2 bases; J trimming: 2 bases; junction bases outside the gene matches: 5. This CDR3 spans 17 amino acids. CDR1 and CDR2 from the germline V gene are SGHTA and FQGTGA. Combining the CDR3 with reference TRBV7-3 and TRBJ2-5 gives the whole variable domain GAGVSQTPSNKVTEKGKYVELRCDPISGHTALYWYRQSLGQGPEFLIYFQGTGAADDSGLPNDRFFAVRPEGSVSTLKIQRTERGDSAVYLCASSLAPGLAGQETQYFGPGTRLLVL.

This clone was seen just once. V gene TRBV7-2 combines with J gene TRBJ2-5, with 7 bases aligning to TRBD2. V gave up 3 bases and J gave up 2 bases; unmatched junction bases: 6. CDR3 size: 15 residues. Germline V gives CDR1 SGHTA, CDR2 FQGNSA. The CDR3 DNA is TGTGCCAGCAGCTTGGGAGGGGCAGGACAAGAGACCCAGTACTTC. It translates to CASSLGGAGQETQYF.

The rearrangement links TRBV21-1 to TRBJ1-1; the table's TRBD1 call for D was not verified on the DNA. TRBV21-1 is a listed pseudogene. The CDR3 runs 13 residues. The CDR3 sequence: CASFRQGNTEAFF. The CDR3 DNA reads TGTGCCTCCTTTAGGCAGGGGAACACTGAAGCTTTCTTT.

V gene TRBV7-9 combines with J gene TRBJ1-6, with 8 bases aligning to TRBD1. Germline V gives CDR1 SEHNR, CDR2 FQNEAQ (reference sequence). This CDR3 contains 18 residues. V shed 4 bases and J 10 bases; nucleotides not matched to a gene: 18. The CDR3 sequence is CASSSSGTGGARGSPLHF. The CDR3 coding sequence is TGTGCCAGCAGCTCATCGGGTACAGGGGGTGCTCGAGGATCACCCCTCCACTTT.

This rearrangement joins TRBV7-2 to TRBJ1-6; D might be TRBD1 (6 bases). Per germline, CDR1 SGHTA and CDR2 FQGNSA. Trimming stripped 1 base from V and 7 bases from J, with 11 bases between. This CDR3 spans 15 amino acids. The CDR3 nucleotides read TGTGCCAGCAGCTTAGGTAGGACAGAGAATTCACCCCTCCACTTT. It translates to CASSLGRTENSPLHF.

This clone was detected a few times. This sequence joins TRBV27 and TRBJ1-1; D is unresolved. The V end was cut by 8 bases, the J end by 4 bases, with 11 bases between. This CDR3 comprises 12 residues. CDR1 and CDR2 from the germline V gene are MNHEY and SMNVEV (reference sequence). Here the CDR3 reads CASRDLFTEAFF. The DNA for the CDR3 is TGTGCCAGCCGGGATTTGTTCACTGAAGCTTTCTTT.

The V and J genes are TRBV11-3 and TRBJ2-5; D may be TRBD2 (6 bases). Trimming shortened V by 5 bases and J by 0 bases, and 16 bases separated the two germline ends. CDR1 is SGHNT and CDR2 is YENEEA in the germline V gene. The CDR3 consists of 16 residues. The CDR3 region is CASSPGGQVYQETQYF. In DNA form, the CDR3 reads TGTGCCAGCAGCCCCGGGGGTCAAGTGTACCAAGAGACCCAGTACTTC.